This T cell receptor (beta chain) was documented in a study of PD-1 blockade in classical Hodgkin lymphoma. Study overall: The nivolumab dose that patients received was 3 mg/kg, given intravenously every 2 weeks.

J was trimmed by 3 bases and V by 4 bases; bases with no gene match: 9. The length of the CDR3 is 17 residues. CDR1 and CDR2 (germline): SGHRS, YFSETQ. The study's findings and limits: Factors driving the repertoire differences, possibly disease activity or prior therapy, remain undefined. Reports indicated that newly diagnosed patients had lower baseline TCR diversity than healthy donors did.

Method: immunoSEQ multiplex PCR; TCRdb's copy keeps in-frame clones and lacks some. The table lists some 96,000 clones, 93% of them singletons. Time point specified: cycle 4 day 1 (C4D1), after 5 to 7 weeks of nivolumab. In every patient, relapse followed autologous stem cell transplantation, while exposure to brentuximab vedotin differed. On this clone itself: Its specificity is unknown.

The material sequenced was peripheral blood mononuclear cells (PBMCs), taken before the fourth cycle of nivolumab. The clonotype was recovered from a human donor with classical Hodgkin lymphoma. The chain combines TRBV5-1 with TRBJ2-1; 11 nucleotides match TRBD2. The CDR3 region is CASSTRLAGRNYNEQFF. CDR3 in DNA: TGCGCCAGCAGCACCAGACTAGCGGGACGAAACTACAATGAGCAGTTCTTC.